One sample yielded the 19 T cell receptor beta chains listed below, sequenced in a study of CD8+CD57+ T cells in acquired aplastic anemia. Genomic DNA, the template, was used for profiling of the TCR beta VDJ and CDR3. TCRdb fed the reads into MiXCR, producing one record per CDR3 protein. The sample lists 130,000 or so distinct CDR3 sequences, approximately 41% occurring once. The sample taken for sequencing was sorted CD4+, CD8+, or CD8+CD57+ T cells (not recorded which) from PBMCs. These receptors were taken from a human donor in good health, serving as a control.

This clonotype appeared once. This may arise from a read error, as a much more abundant clone is one base away. The V gene is TRBV27, the J gene TRBJ2-7; 7 nucleotides align to TRBD1. The CDR3 spans 15 residues. CDR1 and CDR2 (germline): MNHEY, SMNVEV (reference sequence). CDR3 residues: CARSAQGVLSAEQYF. The CDR3 DNA reads TGTGCCCGCAGTGCGCAGGGGGTACTAAGCGCCGAGCAGTACTTC.

On this clonotype: This may be a read error, as it is one base from a much larger clone. The chain couples TRBV5-1 to TRBJ1-1; D not certain. Trimming shortened V by 1 base and J by 1 base, and 8 bases separated the two germline ends. There are 14 residues in the CDR3. Germline CDR1 SGHRS, CDR2 YFSETQ. The CDR3 loop is CASSLSGTNTEAFF. In DNA form, the CDR3 reads TGCGCCAGCAGCTTGTCAGGAACGAACACTGAAGCTTTCTTT.

This clonotype came up many times. The V call is TRBV25-1, the J call TRBJ2-1; D not resolved. The CDR3 totals 14 residues. Per germline, CDR1 MGHDK and CDR2 SYGVNS. The V end lost 4 bases, the J end lost 3 bases, and 10 bases lay between the germline ends. CDR3 bases: TGTGCCAGCAGTGCCCCGTTGGTCTACAATGAGCAGTTCTTC. It yields the protein CASSAPLVYNEQFF.

The chain carries TRBV2 and TRBJ1-1; TRBD1 is a possible D gene (5 bases). V dropped 8 bases and J dropped 4 bases, with 17 bases sitting between them. This CDR3 region has 14 residues. Per germline, CDR1 SNHLY and CDR2 FYNNEI. The DNA of the CDR3 is TGTGCCAGCTTGAAGGGAATAGGGGTCACTGAAGCTTTCTTT. It is translated as CASLKGIGVTEAFF.

The chain joins TRBV10-3 to TRBJ2-7; 8 positions match TRBD1. This CDR3 has 14 residues. V lost 5 bases, J lost 2 bases, and 5 bases stayed unmatched. Per germline, CDR1 ENHRY and CDR2 SYGVKD. Here the CDR3 reads CAISSGDRPYEQYF. CDR3 nucleotide sequence: TGTGCCATCAGTTCCGGGGACAGGCCCTACGAGCAGTACTTC.

In this sample, this clonotype turned up many times. The J gene is TRBJ1-6, the V gene TRBV6-1; D gene uncertain. Germline V gives CDR1 MNHNS, CDR2 SASEGT. Trimming removed 6 bases from V and 6 bases from J, with 9 bases in between. The CDR3 runs 13 residues. CDR3 DNA: TGTGCCAGCAGGCGACATTTTAATTCACCCCTCCACTTT. This translates into CASRRHFNSPLHF.

This clonotype was counted many times. J is TRBJ1-2 and V is TRBV5-1; D not resolved. The germline CDR1 and CDR2 sequences are SGHRS and YFSETQ. This CDR3 contains 14 residues. V shed 3 bases and J shed 0 bases, with 9 bases lying between them. The DNA of the CDR3 is TGCGCCAGCAGCTCGCAGGTTACTAACTATGGCTACACCTTC. This sequence encodes CASSSQVTNYGYTF.

The chain recombines TRBV20-1 with TRBJ1-4; a weak D match, TRBD1 (5 bases). V was shortened by 6 bases and J by 4 bases, with 15 bases between the two germline ends. The CDR3 loop spans 14 amino acids. Germline V CDR1 and CDR2: DFQATT, SNEGSKA (reference sequence). CDR3 nucleotides: TGCAGTGCGCCGGGACTTTATCATAATGAAAAACTGTTTTTT. Translating gives CSAPGLYHNEKLFF.

Regarding this clonotype: A much more abundant neighbour one base away suggests this may be a read error. The conserved final phenylalanine or tryptophan is absent from the CDR3, which likely points to a read error. The chain links TRBV11-2 to TRBJ2-1; TRBD1 agrees at 7 bases. Germline V gives CDR1 SGHAT, CDR2 FQNNGV. V shed 5 bases and J 8 bases; nucleotides not matched to a gene: 12. The CDR3 has 15 residues. The CDR3 sequence: CASSLRNRGSDEQFL. CDR3 coding DNA: TGTGCCAGCAGCCTGCGGAACAGGGGTTCGGATGAGCAGTTCCTC.

This clonotype was detected ten times or more. The chain combines TRBV30 with TRBJ2-7; 13 bases match TRBD2. This CDR3 spans 13 amino acids. The germline V gene has CDR1 GTSNPN and CDR2 SVGIG (reference sequence). V trimming: 3 bases; J trimming: 7 bases; junction bases outside the gene matches: 3. CDR3 sequence: CAWRLAGGKEQYF. CDR3 sequence (DNA): TGTGCCTGGAGACTAGCGGGAGGGAAGGAGCAGTACTTC.

V is TRBV5-4 and J is TRBJ1-6, with D possibly TRBD1 on 6 matching bases. CDR1 is SGHNT and CDR2 is YYREEE in the germline V gene (reference sequence). The length of the CDR3 is 16 residues. Trimming removed 2 bases at V and 9 bases at J, with 18 bases between. CDR3 nucleotides: TGTGCCAGCAGCTTAGGGTTGACAGGCTCTTCTTCACCCCTCCACTTT. It translates to CASSLGLTGSSSPLHF.

V is TRBV3-1 and J is TRBJ2-1; D may be TRBD1 (6 bases). V gave up 0 bases and J gave up 0 bases, with 15 bases separating them. Germline assignment: CDR1 LGHDT and CDR2 YNNKEL (reference sequence). The CDR3 extends over 18 amino acids. The CDR3 region is CASSQEWPGQSSYNEQFF. Written as DNA, the CDR3 is TGTGCCAGCAGCCAAGAATGGCCCGGACAGAGCTCCTACAATGAGCAGTTCTTC.

This clonotype has ten or more counts. The V call is TRBV20-1, the J call TRBJ1-4; D gene unclear. Germline loops: CDR1 DFQATT, CDR2 SNEGSKA (reference sequence). There are 14 residues in the CDR3. Trimming took off 0 bases at V and 5 bases at J, with 10 bases between the two ends. The chain's CDR3 is CSARDGSQNEKLFF. CDR3 in DNA: TGCAGTGCTAGAGATGGGTCTCAGAATGAAAAACTGTTTTTT.

This clonotype was seen more than once but under ten times. The rearrangement links TRBV24-1 to TRBJ2-5; no definite D call. The ends were cut back, 10 bases at V and 1 base at J, with 6 bases in the middle. Germline lookup yields CDR1 KGHDR and CDR2 SFDVKD. CDR3 size: 11 residues. CDR3 sequence (DNA): TGTGCCACACCGCTCCAAGAGACCCAGTACTTC. It specifies CATPLQETQYF.

This clonotype was counted at least ten times. The gene calls are TRBV4-2 and TRBJ1-3; D not certain. CDR3 length: 15 amino acids. Trimming cost V 0 bases and J 1 base, with 7 bases left between them. Germline CDR1 and CDR2: LGHNA and YNFKEQ. Here the CDR3 reads CASSQDSKSGNTIYF. CDR3 nucleotide sequence: TGTGCCAGCAGCCAAGACAGCAAATCTGGAAACACCATATATTTT.

The chain has TRBV7-8 and TRBJ1-4, with no clear D. V was clipped by 6 bases and J by 7 bases, with 9 bases between them. There are 12 residues in the CDR3. Germline V lookup: CDR1 SGHVS, CDR2 FQNEAQ. This chain's CDR3 is CASSLVGEKLFF. For the CDR3, the DNA is TGTGCCAGCAGTCTCGTGGGTGAAAAACTGTTTTTT.

This clonotype was detected ten times or more. The genes are TRBV19 and TRBJ2-1; D is undetermined. Per the germline V gene, CDR1 is LNHDA and CDR2 is SQIVND (reference sequence). The CDR3 extends over 15 amino acids. Trimming stripped 6 bases from V and 9 bases from J, with 21 bases between. CDR3 loop: CASRGRDARLFEQFF. CDR3 DNA sequence: TGTGCCAGTAGGGGTCGAGACGCCCGGCTTTTTGAGCAGTTCTTC.

This chain uses TRBV20-1 with TRBJ1-1; D is possibly TRBD1 (6 bases). This CDR3 region has 13 residues. Per the germline V gene, CDR1 is DFQATT and CDR2 is SNEGSKA (reference sequence). V dropped 5 bases and J dropped 0 bases, with 10 bases sitting between them. The CDR3 here is CSAGGHLNTEAFF. DNA of the CDR3: TGCAGTGCTGGGGGACATCTGAACACTGAAGCTTTCTTT.

This clonotype turned up a few times. The chain couples TRBV2 to TRBJ2-2, with D possibly TRBD1 on 5 matching bases. The germline V and J ends were trimmed by 6 bases and 0 bases, with 14 bases remaining between them. CDR3 length equals 16 residues. CDR1 is SNHLY, CDR2 FYNNEI, per germline. CDR3 DNA sequence: TGTGCCAGCAGGGGGCTTGGTGGGGCGAACACCGGGGAGCTGTTTTTT. It is translated as CASRGLGGANTGELFF.